The T cell receptor (beta chain) under discussion was sequenced for a study of shared clonotypes between healthy human individuals. Naive CD8 cells were CD45RO-negative, positively selected for CCR7, excluding terminally differentiated effector memory CD45RA+ cells. Data came from immunoSEQ multiplex PCR; TCRdb stores just in-frame clones and leaves some out. In the table there are about 2.2 million clones, around 95% of which are singletons. The V gene's germline CDR1 is MNHEY and CDR2 SMNVEV (reference sequence). Trimming pared 3 bases from V and 1 base from J, leaving 15 bases between. This CDR3 is built from 16 residues.

The origin of this receptor is a man in his late teens or twenties in good health. Some clones in this sample may be carry-over from other donors' samples. V usage is TRBV27 and J usage is TRBJ2-5; weak D call: TRBD2 (6 bases). Sequencing was performed on naive CD8+ T cells from PBMCs. The CDR3 nucleotides read TGTGCCAGCAGTTTTTCTACGGGGGAGATCCAAGAGACCCAGTACTTC. As protein: CASSFSTGEIQETQYF.